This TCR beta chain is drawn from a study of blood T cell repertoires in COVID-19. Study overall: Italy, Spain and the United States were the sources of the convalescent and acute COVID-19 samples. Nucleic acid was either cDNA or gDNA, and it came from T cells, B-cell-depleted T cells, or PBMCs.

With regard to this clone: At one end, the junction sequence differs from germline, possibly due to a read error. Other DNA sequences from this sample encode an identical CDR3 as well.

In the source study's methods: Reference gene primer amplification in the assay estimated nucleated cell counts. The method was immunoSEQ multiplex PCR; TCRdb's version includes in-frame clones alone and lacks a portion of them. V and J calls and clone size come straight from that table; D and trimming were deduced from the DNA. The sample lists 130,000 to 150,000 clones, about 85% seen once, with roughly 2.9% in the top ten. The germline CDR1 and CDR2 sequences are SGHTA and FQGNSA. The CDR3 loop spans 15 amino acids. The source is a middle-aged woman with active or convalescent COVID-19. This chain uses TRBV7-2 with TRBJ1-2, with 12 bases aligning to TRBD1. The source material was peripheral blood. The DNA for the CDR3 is TGTGCCAGCAGCTGGGACAGGGGGCCTTACTATGGCTATACCTTC. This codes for CASSWDRGPYYGYTF.